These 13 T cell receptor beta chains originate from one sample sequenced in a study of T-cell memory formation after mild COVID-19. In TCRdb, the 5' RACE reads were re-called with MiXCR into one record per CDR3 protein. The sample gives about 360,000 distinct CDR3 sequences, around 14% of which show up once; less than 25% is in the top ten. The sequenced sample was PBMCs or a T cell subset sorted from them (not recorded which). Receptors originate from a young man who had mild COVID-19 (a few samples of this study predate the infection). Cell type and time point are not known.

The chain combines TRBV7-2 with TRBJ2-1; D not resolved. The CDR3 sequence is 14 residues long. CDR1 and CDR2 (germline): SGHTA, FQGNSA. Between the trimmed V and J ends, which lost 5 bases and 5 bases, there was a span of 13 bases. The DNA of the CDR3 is TGTGCCAGCAGCCAAGCCGACAACCACAATGAGCAGTTCTTC. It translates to CASSQADNHNEQFF.

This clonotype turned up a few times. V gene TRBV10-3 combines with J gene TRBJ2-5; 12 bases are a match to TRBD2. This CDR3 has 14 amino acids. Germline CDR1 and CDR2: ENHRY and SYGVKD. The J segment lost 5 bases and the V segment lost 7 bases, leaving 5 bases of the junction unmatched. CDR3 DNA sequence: TGTGCCATCACCGCTAGCGGGGGGGCGGAGACCCAGTACTTC. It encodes CAITASGGAETQYF.

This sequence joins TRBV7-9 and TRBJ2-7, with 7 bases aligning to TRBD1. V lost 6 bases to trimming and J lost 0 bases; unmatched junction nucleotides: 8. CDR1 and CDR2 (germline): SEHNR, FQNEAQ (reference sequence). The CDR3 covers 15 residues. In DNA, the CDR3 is TGTGCCAGCAGTCCGCCGGGACAGAGCTCCTACGAGCAGTACTTC. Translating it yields CASSPPGQSSYEQYF.

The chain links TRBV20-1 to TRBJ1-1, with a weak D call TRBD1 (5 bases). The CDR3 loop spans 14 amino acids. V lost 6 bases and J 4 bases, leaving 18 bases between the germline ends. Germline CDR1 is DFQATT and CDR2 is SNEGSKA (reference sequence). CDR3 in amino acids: CSAKPSAGGTEAFF. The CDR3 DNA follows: TGCAGTGCCAAGCCATCGGCCGGGGGCACTGAAGCTTTCTTT.

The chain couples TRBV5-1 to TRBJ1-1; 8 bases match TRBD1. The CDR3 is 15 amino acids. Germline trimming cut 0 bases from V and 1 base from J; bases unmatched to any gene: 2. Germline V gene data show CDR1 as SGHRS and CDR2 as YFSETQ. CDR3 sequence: CASSLGGTGNTEAFF. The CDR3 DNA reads TGCGCCAGCAGCTTGGGAGGGACAGGGAACACTGAAGCTTTCTTT.

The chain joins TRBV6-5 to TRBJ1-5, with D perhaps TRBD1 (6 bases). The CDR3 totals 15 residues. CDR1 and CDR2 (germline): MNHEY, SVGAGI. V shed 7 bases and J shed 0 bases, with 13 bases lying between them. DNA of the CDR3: TGTGCCAGCAAAAGACAGGTTTCTAGCAATCAGCCCCAGCATTTT. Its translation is CASKRQVSSNQPQHF.

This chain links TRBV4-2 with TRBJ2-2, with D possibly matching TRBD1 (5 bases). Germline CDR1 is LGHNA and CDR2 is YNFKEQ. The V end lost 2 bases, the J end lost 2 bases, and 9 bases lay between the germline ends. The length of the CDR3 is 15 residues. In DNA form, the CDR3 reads TGTGCCAGCAGCCAACCCGACAGAAACACCGGGGAGCTGTTTTTT. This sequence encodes CASSQPDRNTGELFF.

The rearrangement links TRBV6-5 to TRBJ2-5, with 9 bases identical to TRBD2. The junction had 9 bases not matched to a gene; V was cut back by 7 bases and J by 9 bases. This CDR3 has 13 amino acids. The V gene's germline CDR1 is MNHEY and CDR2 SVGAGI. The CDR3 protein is CASTPNRGGAQYF. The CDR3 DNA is TGTGCCAGCACCCCGAATCGCGGGGGGGCCCAGTACTTC.

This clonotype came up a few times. The CDR3 is CASSSSGRGLQYV. The CDR3 nucleotides read TGTGCCAGCAGCAGCTCTGGCAGGGGCTTGCAGTACGTC. The gene calls are TRBV14 and TRBJ2-7; the D gene is possibly TRBD1 (6 bases). CDR3 size: 13 residues. Trimming shortened V by 5 bases and J by 9 bases, and 17 bases separated the two germline ends. Germline V CDR1 and CDR2: SGHDN, FVKESK.

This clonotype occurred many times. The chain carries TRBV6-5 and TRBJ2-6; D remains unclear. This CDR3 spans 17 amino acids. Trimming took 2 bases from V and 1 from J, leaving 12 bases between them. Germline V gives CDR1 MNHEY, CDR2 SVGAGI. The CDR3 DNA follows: TGTGCCAGCAGTTACCCAGCGCGAGTTTCTGGGGCCAACGTCCTGACTTTC. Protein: CASSYPARVSGANVLTF.

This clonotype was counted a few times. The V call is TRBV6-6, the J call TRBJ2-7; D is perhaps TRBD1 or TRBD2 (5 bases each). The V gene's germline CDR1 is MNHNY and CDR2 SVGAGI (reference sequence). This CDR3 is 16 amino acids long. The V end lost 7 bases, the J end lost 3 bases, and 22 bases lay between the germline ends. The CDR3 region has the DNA TGTGCCAGCACCCAATCCATCGGGACCGTTGTCTACGAGCAGTACTTC. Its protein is CASTQSIGTVVYEQYF.

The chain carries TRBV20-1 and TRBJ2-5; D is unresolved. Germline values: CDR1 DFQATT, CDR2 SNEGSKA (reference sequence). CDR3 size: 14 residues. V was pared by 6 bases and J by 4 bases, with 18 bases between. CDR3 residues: CSARPVLESETQYF. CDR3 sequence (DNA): TGCAGTGCGCGGCCCGTACTGGAGTCAGAGACCCAGTACTTC.

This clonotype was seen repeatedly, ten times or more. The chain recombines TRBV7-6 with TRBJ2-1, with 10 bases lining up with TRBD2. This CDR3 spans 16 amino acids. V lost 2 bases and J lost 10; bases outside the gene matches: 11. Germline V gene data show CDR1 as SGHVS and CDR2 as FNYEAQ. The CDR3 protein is CASSLLPAGGPREQFF. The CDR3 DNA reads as TGTGCCAGCAGCTTACTACCAGCGGGGGGGCCACGGGAGCAGTTCTTC.